This TCR beta chain is drawn from a study of shared clonotypes between healthy human individuals. V was cut by 3 bases and J by 0 bases, with 5 bases left in between. The CDR3 loop spans 13 amino acids. The germline V gene encodes CDR1 WNHNN and CDR2 SYGVQD (reference sequence). The data were produced by immunoSEQ multiplex PCR, yet TCRdb's version contains in-frame clones alone and is incomplete. The sample includes approximately 340,000 clones, under 80% of them seen just once. The source is a man aged 30-40 years in good health. This chain connects TRBV10-1 to TRBJ1-1; D unclear. Sequencing used memory CD4+ T cells sorted from blood. Indicated subset: CD45RA-negative fraction. As DNA, the CDR3 is TGCGCCAGCAGTGACCCCATGAACACTGAAGCTTTCTTT. Protein product: CASSDPMNTEAFF.